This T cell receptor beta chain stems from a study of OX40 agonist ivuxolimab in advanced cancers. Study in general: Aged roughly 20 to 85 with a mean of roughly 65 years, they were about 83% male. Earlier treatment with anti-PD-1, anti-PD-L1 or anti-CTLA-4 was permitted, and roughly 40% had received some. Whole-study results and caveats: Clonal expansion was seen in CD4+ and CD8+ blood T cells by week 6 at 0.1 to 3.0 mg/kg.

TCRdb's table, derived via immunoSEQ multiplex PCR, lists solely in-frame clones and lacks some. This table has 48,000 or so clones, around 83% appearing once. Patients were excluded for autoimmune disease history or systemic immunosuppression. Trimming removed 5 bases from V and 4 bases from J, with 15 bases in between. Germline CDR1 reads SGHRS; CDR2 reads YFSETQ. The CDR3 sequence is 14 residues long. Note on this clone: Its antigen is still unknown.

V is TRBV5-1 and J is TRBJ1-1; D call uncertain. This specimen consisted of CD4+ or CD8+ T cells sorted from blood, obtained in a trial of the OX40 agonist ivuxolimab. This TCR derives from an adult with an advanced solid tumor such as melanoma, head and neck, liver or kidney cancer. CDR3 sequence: CASRSLATATEAFF. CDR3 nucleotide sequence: TGCGCCAGCAGGTCGCTAGCGACCGCCACTGAAGCTTTCTTT.